A single T cell receptor beta chain is shown here with its context. Its antigen remains unidentified. From the reads, TCRdb called clonotypes with MiXCR, one entry per CDR3 protein. The data contain fewer than 1,000,000 distinct CDR3 sequences, more than 25% of them singletons. These data come from a study of T cell repertoires in cytomegalovirus infection. For the study at large: Well-studied HLA-B-restricted epitopes and recently identified HLA-C-restricted epitopes of CMV were both used in the study. Public signatures in TCR beta pointed to CMV infection and matching HLA type.

The receptor was derived from a human donor in good health (CMV status not recorded). Some clones in this sample may be carry-over from other donors' samples. The sample was cultured CD8+ T cells from PBMCs, taken from culture after CMV antigen stimulation.

The CDR3 DNA sequence: TGTGCCAGCAGCCCCGCCGGGACTAGCGGGGCCGGGGAGCTGTTTTTT. It translates to CASSPAGTSGAGELFF. This chain connects TRBV13 to TRBJ2-2; 13 bases are shared with TRBD2. Per germline, CDR1 PRHDT and CDR2 FYEKMQ (reference sequence). CDR3 size: 16 residues. J gave up 6 bases and V 5 bases, and 6 bases lay outside the gene matches. Filled out from reference TRBV13 and TRBJ2-2, the complete variable domain reads AAGVIQSPRHLIKEKRETATLKCYPIPRHDTVYWYQQGPGQDPQFLISFYEKMQSDKGSIPDRFSAQQFSDYHSELNMSSLELGDSALYFCASSPAGTSGAGELFFGEGSRLTVL.